This T cell receptor (beta chain) was captured in a study of human T cells and chemical hapten exposure. Whole-study context: In the sensitization step, 2% DPC was placed on 2 cm by 2 cm of upper inner arm skin. General study points: Expanded TCRs produced significantly more large CDR3 similarity clusters than controls did. There was alopecia in the donors, so their immune response may differ from that of healthy people.

In the authors' workflow: Samples had a median of 95,638 TCRs, ranging roughly 20,000 to 750,000. One entry per CDR3 protein results from TCRdb running MiXCR on the RACE reads. The V and J calls and clone size come from TCRdb's table, not from the authors' own analysis. This table holds 180,000 or so distinct CDR3 sequences, more than 20% found once. Turning to this clonotype: What it recognizes is unknown.

Time point in this sample: patch test 1, 2 weeks after DPC sensitization. Indicated treatment: therapeutic diphenylcyclopropenone sensitization with weekly scalp DPC. Per the germline V gene, CDR1 is SGHTA and CDR2 is FQGTGA. V was cut by 5 bases and J by 7 bases, with 11 bases left in between. The CDR3 loop spans 13 amino acids. The sequence was collected from a woman in her forties or fifties with alopecia areata. Some clones in this sample may be carry-over from other donors' samples. The rearrangement links TRBV7-3 to TRBJ2-2; no definite D call. Source: whole blood, taken in connection with sensitization to the hapten diphenylcyclopropenone (DPC). CDR3 sequence reads: CASSQGLVGELFF. The CDR3 nucleotides are TGTGCCAGCAGCCAAGGGTTGGTCGGGGAGCTGTTTTTT.